A single sample gave rise to the 27 T cell receptor beta chains below, sequenced in a study of T cells after yellow fever vaccination. MiXCR, applied by TCRdb to the 5' RACE reads, yields one record per CDR3 protein. The table shows roughly 320,000 distinct CDR3 sequences, with roughly 10% occurring only once. Sequenced here: CD4+ T cells sorted from PBMCs, sampled 45 days after the yellow fever booster vaccination. The receptor source for this set is a man younger than 30 who received the YFV17D yellow fever vaccine.

J is TRBJ1-2 and V is TRBV10-3; no clear D. CDR1 and CDR2 (germline): ENHRY, SYGVKD. Trimming left V 2 bases short and J 4 bases short, with 8 bases between. The CDR3 is 13 residues long. The chain's CDR3 is CAISEDTSYGYTF. The CDR3 region has the DNA TGTGCCATCAGTGAGGACACCTCCTATGGCTACACCTTC.

The CDR3 bases are TGTGCCAGCAGTTACGGTTTAGGGCTAGCGGGAAACACAGATACGCAGTATTTT. Translated: CASSYGLGLAGNTDTQYF. The V and J genes are TRBV6-6 and TRBJ2-3; 9 bases map to TRBD2. This CDR3 region has 18 residues. The germline V gene has CDR1 MNHNY and CDR2 SVGAGI (reference sequence). With 2 bases clipped from V and 2 bases from J, the junction kept 11 bases outside the gene matches.

This chain uses TRBV11-2 with TRBJ2-4; either TRBD1 or TRBD2 may fit D (7 bases each). The germline CDR1 and CDR2 sequences are SGHAT and FQNNGV. This CDR3 region has 17 residues. Trimming cost V 4 bases and J 2 bases, with 18 bases left between them. CDR3 in DNA: TGTGCCAGCAGCTCCCCGTACAGGGGACTAACCAAAAACATTCAGTACTTC. Protein product: CASSSPYRGLTKNIQYF.

This clonotype came up a few times. The rearrangement links TRBV12-3 or TRBV12-4 to TRBJ1-5, with 7 bases fitting TRBD1. The CDR3 length is 15 residues. J gave up 0 bases and V 5 bases, and 4 bases lay outside the gene matches. The CDR3 nucleotides read TGTGCCAGCAGTCTCTACAGGGGTAGCAATCAGCCCCAGCATTTT. Protein product: CASSLYRGSNQPQHF.

This clonotype occurred many times. For the CDR3, the DNA is TGCGCCAGCAGCTTGTCGGGGGGCCTAACAGATACGCAGTATTTT. Its protein is CASSLSGGLTDTQYF. This sequence joins TRBV5-1 and TRBJ2-3, with TRBD2 as a possible D gene (7 bases). CDR1 and CDR2 (germline): SGHRS, YFSETQ. The CDR3 length is 15 residues. Trimming took 1 base from V and 3 from J, leaving 12 bases between them. The variable domain in full, completed from reference TRBV5-1 and TRBJ2-3, reads KAGVTQTPRYLIKTRGQQVTLSCSPISGHRSVSWYQQTPGQGLQFLFEYFSETQRNKGNFPGRFSGRQFSNSRSEMNVSTLELGDSALYLCASSLSGGLTDTQYFGPGTRLTVL.

The V and J genes are TRBV5-4 and TRBJ1-1; a possible D gene is TRBD1 (5 bases). V shed 6 bases and J shed 0 bases, with 15 bases lying between them. Germline CDR1 and CDR2: SGHNT and YYREEE (reference sequence). The CDR3 has 15 amino acids. The CDR3, as DNA: TGTGCCAGCACCCCGCGGGGGGGAGTGAACACTGAAGCTTTCTTT. This sequence encodes CASTPRGGVNTEAFF.

The chain carries TRBV5-1 and TRBJ2-5, with 12 positions matching TRBD2. CDR1 and CDR2 from the germline V gene are SGHRS and YFSETQ. The CDR3 loop spans 16 amino acids. V lost 0 bases and J lost 5; bases outside the gene matches: 5. CDR3 nucleotides: TGCGCCAGCAGCTTGGTACTAGCGGGGGGCGGGGAGACCCAGTACTTC. Protein sequence: CASSLVLAGGGETQYF. The variable domain in full, completed from reference TRBV5-1 and TRBJ2-5, reads KAGVTQTPRYLIKTRGQQVTLSCSPISGHRSVSWYQQTPGQGLQFLFEYFSETQRNKGNFPGRFSGRQFSNSRSEMNVSTLELGDSALYLCASSLVLAGGGETQYFGPGTRLLVL.

In its sample, this clonotype was seen many times. The rearrangement links TRBV21-1 to TRBJ2-3. TRBV21-1 is given as a pseudogene. The CDR3 runs to 21 residues. In DNA, the CDR3 is TGTGCCAGCAGCAAAGCTCGGTCGTGTAGGGAAGGTTCCGTTAGCACAGATACGCAGTATTTT. Its translation is CASSKARSCREGSVSTDTQYF.

This clonotype was seen more than once but under ten times. The chain carries TRBV5-1 and TRBJ1-2; D uncertain. This CDR3 contains 16 residues. Germline V gene data show CDR1 as SGHRS and CDR2 as YFSETQ. Trimming removed 3 bases at V and 8 bases at J, with 23 bases between. CDR3 bases: TGCGCCAGCAGCTCGCAGCCCCGCGATGCGAATGGGGGCTACACCTTC. This translates into CASSSQPRDANGGYTF.

This chain links TRBV7-2 with TRBJ1-5; TRBD1 aligns across 8 bases. Germline V gene lookup returns CDR1 SGHTA and CDR2 FQGNSA. This CDR3 region has 14 residues. V shed 4 bases, J shed 7 bases, and the junction held 6 bases outside the gene matches. The CDR3 nucleotides read TGTGCCAGCAGCTATGACAGGGGCAGGCAGCCCCAGCATTTT. The encoded protein is CASSYDRGRQPQHF.

The chain joins TRBV12-3 or TRBV12-4 to TRBJ1-2; D is uncertain. Between the trimmed V and J ends, which lost 1 base and 6 bases, there was a span of 9 bases. CDR3 length: 13 residues. The CDR3, as DNA: TGTGCCAGCAGTTTAGACCGCCGGAATGGCTACACCTTC. Protein product: CASSLDRRNGYTF.

This clonotype was seen more than once but under ten times. The V and J genes are TRBV24-1 and TRBJ1-5, with D unresolved. The V gene's germline CDR1 is KGHDR and CDR2 SFDVKD. CDR3 length equals 12 residues. Trimming removed 5 bases at V and 12 bases at J, with 13 bases between. This CDR3 is CATSGVLGNQHF. The DNA of the CDR3 is TGTGCCACCAGTGGGGTATTGGGGAACCAGCATTTT.

This clonotype was found a few times. The chain uses TRBV2 and TRBJ2-1, with D maybe TRBD2 (6 bases). Trimming cost V 4 bases and J 0 bases, with 7 bases left between them. The CDR3 contains 14 residues. CDR1 and CDR2 from the germline V gene are SNHLY and FYNNEI. CDR3: CASSGDFSYNEQFF. The CDR3 region has the DNA TGTGCCAGCAGTGGGGACTTCTCCTACAATGAGCAGTTCTTC.

This clonotype has more than one count but fewer than ten. The V and J genes are TRBV4-1 and TRBJ2-1, with a tentative D call TRBD2 (6 bases). Between the trimmed V and J ends, which lost 1 base and 2 bases, there was a span of 18 bases. This CDR3 has 18 amino acids. The germline V gene encodes CDR1 MGHRA and CDR2 YSYEKL. For the CDR3, the DNA is TGCGCCAGCAGCCAAGTATTCGGGACGGGGGTCCCCTACAATGAGCAGTTCTTC. Its translation: CASSQVFGTGVPYNEQFF.

This chain joins TRBV9 and TRBJ2-1, with D possibly matching TRBD2 (7 bases). CDR3 length: 16 amino acids. Per germline, CDR1 SGDLS and CDR2 YYNGEE. Trimming left V 3 bases short and J 4 bases short, with 17 bases between. CDR3 nucleotide sequence: TGTGCCAGCAGCGGAGGGGGAGGGGAGACATACAATGAGCAGTTCTTC. Translating gives CASSGGGGETYNEQFF.

This clonotype came up a few times. This CDR3 is CASRPRVSNQPQHF. The CDR3 DNA follows: TGCGCCAGCAGACCCAGGGTTAGCAATCAGCCCCAGCATTTT. The gene calls are TRBV5-1 and TRBJ1-5; a weak D match, TRBD1 (5 bases). Germline assignment: CDR1 SGHRS and CDR2 YFSETQ. The ends were cut back, 5 bases at V and 0 bases at J, with 9 bases in the middle. The CDR3 extends over 14 amino acids.

Ten or more counts support this clonotype. V usage is TRBV4-3 and J usage is TRBJ1-1; D is possibly TRBD1 (5 bases). Per the germline V gene, CDR1 is LGHNA and CDR2 is YSLEER. Trimming stripped 3 bases from V and 1 base from J, with 15 bases between. The CDR3 runs to 16 residues. CDR3 sequence reads: CASSQDVGGANTEAFF. The CDR3, as DNA: TGCGCCAGCAGCCAGGACGTGGGGGGAGCGAACACTGAAGCTTTCTTT.

CDR3 sequence reads: CSARTIRGGYTF. DNA for the CDR3: TGCAGTGCTAGGACGATCAGGGGTGGCTACACCTTC. V and J are TRBV20-1 and TRBJ1-2, with D perhaps matching TRBD1 (6 bases). Germline loops: CDR1 DFQATT, CDR2 SNEGSKA (reference sequence). The length of the CDR3 is 12 residues. The V and J ends lost 3 bases and 7 bases respectively, with 12 bases between them.

The rearrangement joins TRBV4-2 to TRBJ1-5; TRBD1 agrees at 7 bases. Germline loops: CDR1 LGHNA, CDR2 YNFKEQ. The CDR3 is 14 residues long. V dropped 5 bases and J dropped 5; count of bases not matched to a gene: 6. CDR3 amino acids: CASSEGTVHQPQHF. CDR3 DNA sequence: TGTGCCAGCAGCGAAGGGACAGTCCATCAGCCCCAGCATTTT.

This clonotype has only a few counts. This rearrangement joins TRBV5-1 to TRBJ2-3, with D possibly TRBD2 on 7 matching bases. V was cut by 2 bases and J by 4 bases, with 14 bases left in between. This CDR3 contains 15 residues. Germline V CDR1 and CDR2: SGHRS, YFSETQ. The CDR3 is CASSFGAGAADTQYF. Here the CDR3 DNA reads TGCGCCAGCAGCTTTGGCGCGGGGGCCGCAGATACGCAGTATTTT.

This clonotype was counted between two and nine times. This sequence joins TRBV10-3 and TRBJ1-6, with D tentatively TRBD1 (5 bases). Germline lookup yields CDR1 ENHRY and CDR2 SYGVKD. The CDR3 runs 15 residues. Trimming left V 10 bases short and J 5 bases short, with 18 bases between. The CDR3 sequence is CATWGPSRHNSPLHF. The DNA of the CDR3 is TGTGCCACCTGGGGCCCATCCCGACATAATTCACCCCTCCACTTT.

This clonotype was found many times. The gene calls are TRBV18 and TRBJ2-5, with D perhaps given as TRBD1 or TRBD2 (5 bases each). The germline V and J ends were trimmed by 6 bases and 0 bases, with 11 bases remaining between them. Germline CDR1 reads KGHSH; CDR2 reads LQKENI. The CDR3 loop spans 14 amino acids. The CDR3 nucleotides read TGTGCCAGCTCCCCAGGGAGAGACCAAGAGACCCAGTACTTC. This sequence encodes CASSPGRDQETQYF.

This clonotype was counted between two and nine times. V gene TRBV7-9 combines with J gene TRBJ2-5; D perhaps matches TRBD1 (6 bases). The germline V gene encodes CDR1 SEHNR and CDR2 FQNEAQ (reference sequence). V lost 7 bases to trimming and J lost 1 base, with 13 bases between them. The CDR3 is 14 residues long. For the CDR3, the DNA is TGTGCCAGCACACCTACAGGGCCCCAAGAGACCCAGTACTTC. As protein: CASTPTGPQETQYF.

This clonotype was found a few times. The J gene is TRBJ2-7, the V gene TRBV12-3 or TRBV12-4; possible D gene TRBD2, 6 bases. This CDR3 contains 16 residues. V was trimmed by 5 bases and J by 6 bases, leaving 23 bases between them. CDR3 DNA sequence: TGTGCCAGCAGTCGGACGGGAGACCCCCTCACGAGCGAGCAGTACTTC. Residues: CASSRTGDPLTSEQYF.

This sequence joins TRBV7-9 and TRBJ2-7; D remains unclear. This CDR3 comprises 12 residues. Trimming stripped 5 bases from V and 0 bases from J, with 5 bases between. Germline loops: CDR1 SEHNR, CDR2 FQNEAQ (reference sequence). The CDR3 sequence: CASSQNSYEQYV. The CDR3, as DNA: TGTGCCAGCAGCCAAAACTCCTACGAGCAGTACGTC.

The V call is TRBV15, the J call TRBJ2-3; 9 bases fit TRBD1. Germline CDR1 reads LNHNV; CDR2 reads YYDKDF (reference sequence). V lost 3 bases to trimming and J lost 6 bases; unmatched junction nucleotides: 10. The CDR3 contains 16 residues. CDR3 sequence reads: CATSRGGTGNLDTQYF. CDR3 sequence (DNA): TGTGCCACCAGCAGGGGAGGGACAGGGAACCTCGATACGCAGTATTTT.

Only a few counts were recorded for this clonotype. The genes are TRBV7-9 and TRBJ1-1; TRBD1 matches 12 bases. This CDR3 has 14 residues. Per the germline V gene, CDR1 is SEHNR and CDR2 is FQNEAQ (reference sequence). The junction had 2 bases not matched to a gene; V was cut back by 4 bases and J by 5 bases. In DNA form, the CDR3 reads TGTGCCAGCAGCTCGGGACAGGGGGCGACTGAAGCTTTCTTT. It is translated as CASSSGQGATEAFF.